A selection of T cell receptor beta chains follows, all from one sample in a study of CD8 T cells in Susac syndrome. TCRdb re-called the immunoSEQ multiplex PCR reads through MiXCR, storing one row per CDR3 protein. The repertoire holds some 130,000 distinct CDR3 sequences, with just under 95% as singletons. Sequenced material: CD8+ T cells from PBMCs. The receptors were sampled from a human donor with Susac syndrome. Each CDR3 is given with its conserved first and last residue. Fields, in order: clone size, J gene, D gene, V gene, CDR3 DNA, CDR3 protein. A D gene is named only where the DNA matches it firmly. Clone size is not always given. Where it is, it says once, few, many or a class for expanded clones.

abundance: .
j_gene: TRBJ1-1
d_gene: .
v_gene: TRBV20-1
CDR3nt: TGCAGTGCTATTAGGGGCACTGAAGCTTTCTTT
CDR3aa: CSAIRGTEAFF

abundance: .
j_gene: TRBJ1-3
d_gene: .
v_gene: TRBV7-8
CDR3nt: TGTGCCAGCAGCCCCGGCAGGGATGACACCATATATTTT
CDR3aa: CASSPGRDDTIYF

abundance: .
j_gene: TRBJ1-2
d_gene: .
v_gene: TRBV28
CDR3nt: TGTGCCAGCAGTTTAAGGGGGGCAGGAGGCTACACCTTC
CDR3aa: CASSLRGAGGYTF

abundance: once
j_gene: TRBJ2-7
d_gene: .
v_gene: TRBV4-1
CDR3nt: TGCGCCAGCAGCCAGAGCGGTTCCTACGAGCAGTACTTC
CDR3aa: CASSQSGSYEQYF

abundance: .
j_gene: TRBJ2-7
d_gene: .
v_gene: TRBV5-1
CDR3nt: TGCGCCAGCAGCCGGCTAGGGGACGAGCAGTACTTC
CDR3aa: CASSRLGDEQYF

abundance: .
j_gene: TRBJ1-2
d_gene: .
v_gene: TRBV14
CDR3nt: TGTGCCAGCAGCCCGATTGGATTAGGGTTAGACTTC
CDR3aa: CASSPIGLGLDF

abundance: once
j_gene: TRBJ1-2
d_gene: .
v_gene: TRBV25-1
CDR3nt: TGTGCCAGCGGGGTGGGGGAGCTCTATGGCTACACCTTC
CDR3aa: CASGVGELYGYTF

abundance: .
j_gene: TRBJ2-1
d_gene: .
v_gene: TRBV7-3
CDR3nt: TGTGCCAGCAGCTCGGGACTCTCGACGCCCTACAATGAGCAGTTCTTC
CDR3aa: CASSSGLSTPYNEQFF

abundance: .
j_gene: TRBJ2-7
d_gene: .
v_gene: TRBV7-6
CDR3nt: TGTGCCAGCAGCTTAGAGGGGCGGGACGAGCAGTACTTC
CDR3aa: CASSLEGRDEQYF

abundance: .
j_gene: TRBJ1-1
d_gene: .
v_gene: TRBV20-1
CDR3nt: TGCAGTGCTAGAGATCCCTTCTCTCCTAGGGGGGGCTGGACTGAAGCTTTCTTT
CDR3aa: CSARDPFSPRGGWTEAFF

abundance: .
j_gene: TRBJ1-1
d_gene: .
v_gene: TRBV7-2
CDR3nt: TGTGCCAGCAGCCGCGGCCCTGAGTATCTACCTGAAGCTTTCTTT
CDR3aa: CASSRGPEYLPEAFF

abundance: .
j_gene: TRBJ2-1
d_gene: TRBD2
v_gene: TRBV20-1
CDR3nt: TGCAGTGCTAGAGGGGAGACTAGCGGGAGTGTATTCGATGAGCAGTTCTTC
CDR3aa: CSARGETSGSVFDEQFF

abundance: .
j_gene: TRBJ1-2
d_gene: .
v_gene: TRBV20-1
CDR3nt: TGCAGTGCTGAAGGACTCAAGAACTATGGCTACACCTTC
CDR3aa: CSAEGLKNYGYTF

abundance: .
j_gene: TRBJ2-1
d_gene: .
v_gene: TRBV20-1
CDR3nt: TGCAGTGCTAGTAGGATATCCTCCCTAGGAGACAATGAGCAGTTCTTC
CDR3aa: CSASRISSLGDNEQFF

abundance: .
j_gene: TRBJ2-1
d_gene: TRBD2
v_gene: TRBV28
CDR3nt: TGTGCCAGCAGTTTCCAAACCGCTAGCGGGACTCACAATGAGCAGTTCTTC
CDR3aa: CASSFQTASGTHNEQFF

abundance: .
j_gene: TRBJ2-1
d_gene: .
v_gene: TRBV5-4
CDR3nt: TGTGCCAGCAGCTTGGTTTTGGGGAGATTGACCTACAATGAGCAGTTCTTC
CDR3aa: CASSLVLGRLTYNEQFF

abundance: .
j_gene: TRBJ2-1
d_gene: TRBD2
v_gene: TRBV3-1
CDR3nt: TGTGCCAGCAGCCGCGTGGGGGAGGGCTCCTACAATGAGCAGTTCTTC
CDR3aa: CASSRVGEGSYNEQFF

abundance: .
j_gene: TRBJ1-1
d_gene: TRBD1
v_gene: TRBV5-1
CDR3nt: TGCGCCAGCAGCACCAGGACAGGGGGCACTGAAGCTTTCTTT
CDR3aa: CASSTRTGGTEAFF

abundance: .
j_gene: TRBJ2-3
d_gene: TRBD1
v_gene: TRBV2
CDR3nt: TGTGCCAGCCCCGGACAGGGGCTAGATACGCAGTATTTT
CDR3aa: CASPGQGLDTQYF

abundance: .
j_gene: TRBJ1-2
d_gene: .
v_gene: TRBV12-3/TRBV12-4
CDR3nt: TGTGCCAGCAGTTCCGGGACCGTAGACACCTTC
CDR3aa: CASSSGTVDTF

abundance: .
j_gene: TRBJ2-7
d_gene: .
v_gene: TRBV15
CDR3nt: TGTGCCACCAGCGCGGGGGCCTCCTACGAGCAGTACTTC
CDR3aa: CATSAGASYEQYF

abundance: .
j_gene: TRBJ1-1
d_gene: .
v_gene: TRBV5-1
CDR3nt: TGCGCCAGCAGCTTGCATGGAGGCACTGAAGCTTTCTTT
CDR3aa: CASSLHGGTEAFF

abundance: .
j_gene: TRBJ2-1
d_gene: .
v_gene: TRBV12-3/TRBV12-4
CDR3nt: TGTGCCAGCAGTCATAGCATCTCGAACTACAATGAGCAGTTCTTC
CDR3aa: CASSHSISNYNEQFF

abundance: .
j_gene: TRBJ1-1
d_gene: TRBD1
v_gene: TRBV11-2
CDR3nt: TGTGCCAGCAGCCCCGGACAGGGGATCAACACTGAAGCTTTCTTT
CDR3aa: CASSPGQGINTEAFF

abundance: .
j_gene: TRBJ2-1
d_gene: TRBD2
v_gene: TRBV9
CDR3nt: TGTGCCAGCAGCGTAGGGTCTAGCGGGAGAGGCAATGAGCAGTTCTTC
CDR3aa: CASSVGSSGRGNEQFF

abundance: .
j_gene: TRBJ1-2
d_gene: .
v_gene: TRBV7-9
CDR3nt: TGTGCCAGCAGCTTTCCGCAGGCCACCTATGGCTACACCTTC
CDR3aa: CASSFPQATYGYTF

abundance: once
j_gene: TRBJ2-1
d_gene: .
v_gene: TRBV4-1
CDR3nt: TGCGCCAGCAGCCAAGGAAAGGACCAGCAGTTCTTC
CDR3aa: CASSQGKDQQFF

abundance: .
j_gene: TRBJ2-1
d_gene: .
v_gene: TRBV4-1
CDR3nt: TGCGCCAGCAGCCAAGTAGCGACTGAGCAGTTCTTC
CDR3aa: CASSQVATEQFF

abundance: .
j_gene: TRBJ2-1
d_gene: .
v_gene: TRBV7-9
CDR3nt: TGTGCCAGCAGCTTCGCTGGCGCGGACAATGAGCAGTTCTTC
CDR3aa: CASSFAGADNEQFF

abundance: .
j_gene: TRBJ2-1
d_gene: .
v_gene: TRBV29-1
CDR3nt: TGCAGCGCCGTCAGCGGAGAGAAAGGAAATGAGCAGTTCTTC
CDR3aa: CSAVSGEKGNEQFF

abundance: .
j_gene: TRBJ2-1
d_gene: TRBD2
v_gene: TRBV7-2
CDR3nt: TGTGCCAGCAGCGACTCAGCGGGAGGGCCTTTAAATGAGCAGTTCTTC
CDR3aa: CASSDSAGGPLNEQFF

abundance: .
j_gene: TRBJ2-1
d_gene: TRBD2
v_gene: TRBV5-1
CDR3nt: TGCGCCAGCAGCTTAATAGGGCTAGCGGGGAACAATGAGCAGTTCTTC
CDR3aa: CASSLIGLAGNNEQFF

abundance: .
j_gene: TRBJ2-7
d_gene: .
v_gene: TRBV5-4
CDR3nt: TGTGCCAGCAGTCCGACTACGGACGAGCAGTACTTC
CDR3aa: CASSPTTDEQYF

abundance: .
j_gene: TRBJ2-7
d_gene: .
v_gene: TRBV9
CDR3nt: TGTGCCAGCAGCGTAGCCCCCGGAGGGGTCTACGAGCAGTACTTC
CDR3aa: CASSVAPGGVYEQYF

abundance: .
j_gene: TRBJ2-3
d_gene: TRBD2
v_gene: TRBV3-1
CDR3nt: TGTGCCAGCAGCCAAGCTCCCCGCCTAGCGGGAGTAGGTGTAGATACGCAGTATTTT
CDR3aa: CASSQAPRLAGVGVDTQYF

abundance: .
j_gene: TRBJ2-3
d_gene: .
v_gene: TRBV3-1
CDR3nt: TGTGCCAGCAGCCAAGATCCCAGAATTGCCGTCACAGATACGCAGTATTTT
CDR3aa: CASSQDPRIAVTDTQYF

abundance: .
j_gene: TRBJ2-3
d_gene: .
v_gene: TRBV7-2
CDR3nt: TGTGCCAGCAGCTTACTAGACGCCATCCCAGATACGCAGTATTTT
CDR3aa: CASSLLDAIPDTQYF

abundance: .
j_gene: TRBJ2-3
d_gene: .
v_gene: TRBV7-9
CDR3nt: TGTGCCAGCAGCATAGAACAGGGATTTAGCACAGATACGCAGTATTTT
CDR3aa: CASSIEQGFSTDTQYF

abundance: .
j_gene: TRBJ2-2
d_gene: TRBD1
v_gene: TRBV19
CDR3nt: TGTGCCAGTAGTATCGGACAGGGATTAACCGGGGAGCTGTTTTTT
CDR3aa: CASSIGQGLTGELFF

abundance: .
j_gene: TRBJ1-2
d_gene: TRBD1
v_gene: TRBV19
CDR3nt: TGTGCCAGTAGTGCGAACAGGGGAGCACCTAACTATGGCTACACCTTC
CDR3aa: CASSANRGAPNYGYTF

abundance: .
j_gene: TRBJ1-2
d_gene: .
v_gene: TRBV12-3/TRBV12-4
CDR3nt: TGTGCCAGCAGTTTCTCCGGGACGGGGGACGGCTACACCTTC
CDR3aa: CASSFSGTGDGYTF

abundance: .
j_gene: TRBJ2-7
d_gene: .
v_gene: TRBV15
CDR3nt: TGTGCCACCAGCAGAGAGGGGAGCTTGCGGGACGAGCAGTACTTC
CDR3aa: CATSREGSLRDEQYF

abundance: .
j_gene: TRBJ2-7
d_gene: .
v_gene: TRBV27
CDR3nt: TGTGCCAGCCGGAAACTAGGGGCCGGCGAGCAGTACTTC
CDR3aa: CASRKLGAGEQYF

abundance: once
j_gene: TRBJ2-1
d_gene: TRBD1
v_gene: TRBV29-1
CDR3nt: TGCAGCGTCGATAATCGGACAGGGCTTGGAGAGCAGTTCTTC
CDR3aa: CSVDNRTGLGEQFF

abundance: .
j_gene: TRBJ2-5
d_gene: .
v_gene: TRBV6-2/TRBV6-3
CDR3nt: TGTGCCAGCACCCCGGGACGGCCTCAAGAGACCCAGTACTTC
CDR3aa: CASTPGRPQETQYF

abundance: .
j_gene: TRBJ1-1
d_gene: .
v_gene: TRBV7-9
CDR3nt: TGTGCCAGCAGGGACGATGGGGCGAATGAAGCTTTCTTT
CDR3aa: CASRDDGANEAFF

abundance: once
j_gene: TRBJ1-5
d_gene: .
v_gene: TRBV7-2
CDR3nt: TGTGCCAGCAGCCCCTCAGGGGCAGGGTTAGGCAATCAGCCCCAGCATTTT
CDR3aa: CASSPSGAGLGNQPQHF

abundance: .
j_gene: TRBJ2-1
d_gene: TRBD2
v_gene: TRBV19
CDR3nt: TGTGCCAGTAGTATCGGGACTAGCGGGAGTTATGAGCAGTTCTTC
CDR3aa: CASSIGTSGSYEQFF

abundance: .
j_gene: TRBJ2-5
d_gene: .
v_gene: TRBV7-6
CDR3nt: TGTGCCAGCAGCCCACCGTACCAAGAGACCCAGTACTTC
CDR3aa: CASSPPYQETQYF

abundance: .
j_gene: TRBJ1-4
d_gene: TRBD1
v_gene: TRBV28
CDR3nt: TGTGCCAGCATCCCGGGACAGGGAAATGAAAAACTGTTTTTT
CDR3aa: CASIPGQGNEKLFF

abundance: .
j_gene: TRBJ2-5
d_gene: .
v_gene: TRBV30
CDR3nt: TGTGCCTGGGAGGAGGATCCAAGATGGGAGACCCAGTACTTC
CDR3aa: CAWEEDPRWETQYF

abundance: .
j_gene: TRBJ1-5
d_gene: .
v_gene: TRBV9
CDR3nt: TGTGCCAGCAGCGTAGGCGACAGTGCCAATCAGCCCCAGCATTTT
CDR3aa: CASSVGDSANQPQHF

abundance: .
j_gene: TRBJ1-2
d_gene: TRBD1
v_gene: TRBV24-1
CDR3nt: TGTGCCACCGGGACAGGATATGGCTACACCTTC
CDR3aa: CATGTGYGYTF

abundance: .
j_gene: TRBJ1-1
d_gene: .
v_gene: TRBV12-3/TRBV12-4
CDR3nt: TGTGCCAGCAGGGAAGGGACGAAGAACACTGAAGCTTTCTTT
CDR3aa: CASREGTKNTEAFF

abundance: once
j_gene: TRBJ2-7
d_gene: .
v_gene: TRBV7-9
CDR3nt: TGTGCCAGCGACTCCATGAGCTCCTACGAGCAGTACTTC
CDR3aa: CASDSMSSYEQYF